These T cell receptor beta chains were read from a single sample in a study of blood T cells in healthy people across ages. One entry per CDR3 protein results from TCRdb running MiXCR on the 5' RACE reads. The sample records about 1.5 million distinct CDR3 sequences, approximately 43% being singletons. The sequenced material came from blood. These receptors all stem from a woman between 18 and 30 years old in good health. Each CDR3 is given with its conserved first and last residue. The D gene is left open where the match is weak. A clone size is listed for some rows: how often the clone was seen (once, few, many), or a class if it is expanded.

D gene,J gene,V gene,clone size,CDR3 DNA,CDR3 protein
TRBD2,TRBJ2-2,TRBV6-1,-,TGTGCCAGCAGTGAGACTAGCGGGAGAATGGTCACCGGGGAGCTGTTTTTT,CASSETSGRMVTGELFF
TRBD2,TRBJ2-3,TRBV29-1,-,TGCAGTGGGCGGGGAGGGAGCACAGATACGCAGTATTTT,CSGRGGSTDTQYF
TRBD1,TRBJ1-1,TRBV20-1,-,TGCAGTGCTAGAGGCCCCCCCAGTATGACAGGGCCACCCGAAGCTTTCTTT,CSARGPPSMTGPPEAFF
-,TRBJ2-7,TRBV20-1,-,TGCAGTGCTTCAGAGGGGGGACAGTTCTGCGAGCAGTACTTC,CSASEGGQFCEQYF
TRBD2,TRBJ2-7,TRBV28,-,TGTGCCAGCCAGCGAGCGGGAGCCTCCTACGAGCAGTACTTC,CASQRAGASYEQYF
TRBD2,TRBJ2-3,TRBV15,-,TGTGCCACCAGCAGAGATCGGAAGACTAGCTTCACAGATACGCAGTATTTT,CATSRDRKTSFTDTQYF
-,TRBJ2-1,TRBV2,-,TGTGCCAGCAGTGAATTTAGCGGAGAAAATGAGCAGTTCTTC,CASSEFSGENEQFF
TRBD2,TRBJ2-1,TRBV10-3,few,TGTGCCATCAGCGTGCGCCCGTCTAGCGGCTCCTACAATGAGCAGTTCTTC,CAISVRPSSGSYNEQFF
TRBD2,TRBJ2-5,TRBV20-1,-,TGCAGTGCTAGTTCCGCGGGGGGGCCGCAAGAGACCCAGTACTTC,CSASSAGGPQETQYF
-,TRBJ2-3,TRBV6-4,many,TGTGCCAGCAGTCTCGGTCCCGCAGATACGCAGTATTTT,CASSLGPADTQYF
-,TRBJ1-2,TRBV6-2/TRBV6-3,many,TGTGCCAGCAGTTACGGCTATGGCTACACCTTC,CASSYGYGYTF
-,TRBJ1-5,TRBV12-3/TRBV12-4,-,TGTGCCAGCAGTATCACAGGACGCTTAGGGAATCAGCCCCAGCATTTT,CASSITGRLGNQPQHF
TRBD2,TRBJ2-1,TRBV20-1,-,TGCAGTGCTTTAGGGGGGCGTCTAGCGGGGAACTACAATGAGCAGTTCTTC,CSALGGRLAGNYNEQFF
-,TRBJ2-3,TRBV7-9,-,TGTGCCAGCGCTTTGGGCCCAGATACGCAGTATTTT,CASALGPDTQYF
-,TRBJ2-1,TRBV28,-,TGTGCCAGCAGTTTGGGGACTCAGTTCTTC,CASSLGTQFF
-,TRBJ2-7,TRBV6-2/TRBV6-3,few,TGTGCCAGCAACATTCTCCGGGGCTACGAGCAGTACTTC,CASNILRGYEQYF
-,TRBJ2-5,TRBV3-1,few,TGTGCCAGCAGCCAAGTGGGGTCAGGGGTAGAGACCCAGTACTTC,CASSQVGSGVETQYF
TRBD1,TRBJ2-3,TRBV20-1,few,TGCAGTGCTCGGGCCGGGACAGGGGCCACAGATACGCAGTATTTT,CSARAGTGATDTQYF
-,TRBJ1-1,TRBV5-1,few,TGCGCCAGCAGCACAGGGATCGGGAACACTGAAGCTTTCTTT,CASSTGIGNTEAFF
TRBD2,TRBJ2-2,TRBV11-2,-,TGTGCCAGCAGCTTTCCAGCGGGAGTGGCAGGGGAGCTGTTTTTT,CASSFPAGVAGELFF
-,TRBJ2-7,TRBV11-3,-,TGTGCCAGCAGCTTAAGACCCGGCGCAACCTACGAGCAGTACTTC,CASSLRPGATYEQYF
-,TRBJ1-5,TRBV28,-,TGTGCCAGCAACTTTCGAGCTTATAGCAATCAGCCCCAGCATTTT,CASNFRAYSNQPQHF
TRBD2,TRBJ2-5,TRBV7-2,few,TGTGCCAGCAGCTTAGATCAACTAGCGGGAGGGATCCAAGAGACCCAGTACTTC,CASSLDQLAGGIQETQYF
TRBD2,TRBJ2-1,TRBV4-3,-,TGCGCCAGCAGCGAACACCTAGCGGGAGGGGGCTACAATGAGCAGTTCTTC,CASSEHLAGGGYNEQFF
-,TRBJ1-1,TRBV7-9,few,TGTGCCAGCAGCTTTACAGGAACGAACACTGAAGCTTTCTTT,CASSFTGTNTEAFF
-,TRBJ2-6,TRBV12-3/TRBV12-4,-,TGTGCCAGCACCTCCAAGGGGTCTGGGGCCAACGTCCTGACTTTC,CASTSKGSGANVLTF
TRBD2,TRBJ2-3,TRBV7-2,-,TGTGCCAGCAGCTATGCCCGGGGGGGCCGAGATACGCAGTATTTT,CASSYARGGRDTQYF
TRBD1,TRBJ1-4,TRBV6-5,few,TGTGCCAGCAGTTCAAGGGGGACAGGGCCCAATGAAAAACTGTTTTTT,CASSSRGTGPNEKLFF
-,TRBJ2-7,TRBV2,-,TGTGCCAGCAGTGATGGCGGTGAGCGCTACGAGCAGTACTTC,CASSDGGERYEQYF
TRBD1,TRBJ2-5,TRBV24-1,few,TGTGCCACCAGTGATTCCGGGACAGGGGGCGAGACCCAGTACTTC,CATSDSGTGGETQYF
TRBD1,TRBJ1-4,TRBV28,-,TGTGCCAGCAGCCCCTTAGGGGGCGCGGATGAAAAACTGTTTTTT,CASSPLGGADEKLFF
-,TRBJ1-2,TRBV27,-,TGTGCCAGCAGTTTATCCCGGGGACAAACCCATACAAGCTACACCTTC,CASSLSRGQTHTSYTF
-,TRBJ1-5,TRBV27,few,TGTGCCAGCAGTTCCTCAATCCTTAATCAGCCCCAGCATTTT,CASSSSILNQPQHF
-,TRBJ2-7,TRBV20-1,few,TGCAGTGCTCTAAAGTACGAGCAGTACTTC,CSALKYEQYF
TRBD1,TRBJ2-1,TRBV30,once,TGTGCCTGGGGGAGACAGGGGAGAGGTGAGCAGTTCTTC,CAWGRQGRGEQFF
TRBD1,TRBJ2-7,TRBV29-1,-,TGCAGCGCAGGACAGGGGACGCCCCCCTACGAGCAGTACTTC,CSAGQGTPPYEQYF
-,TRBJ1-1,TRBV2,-,TGTGCCAGCAAAAGGTATATGAACACTGAAGCTTTCTTT,CASKRYMNTEAFF
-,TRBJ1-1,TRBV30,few,TGTGCCTGGAGTGTACTCAGGACTGCGGGCACTGAAGCTTTCTTT,CAWSVLRTAGTEAFF
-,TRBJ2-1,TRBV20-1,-,TGCAGTGCTAGAGCCGCAGGGAGCTCCTACGAGCAGTTCTTC,CSARAAGSSYEQFF
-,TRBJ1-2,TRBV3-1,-,TGTGCCAGCAGCCAAGCCCGTATGGGCTACACCTTC,CASSQARMGYTF
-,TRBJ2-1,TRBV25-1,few,TGTGCCAGCAGTGTTTCATTAGCCTACAATGAGCAGTTCTTC,CASSVSLAYNEQFF
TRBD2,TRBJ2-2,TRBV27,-,TGTGCCAGCAGCCGAATTAGCGGGACTTTGACCGGGGAGCTGTTTTTT,CASSRISGTLTGELFF
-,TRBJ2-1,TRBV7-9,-,TGTGCCAGCAGCCGGATGGCTCGCGAGCAGTTCTTC,CASSRMAREQFF
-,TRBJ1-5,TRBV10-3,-,TGTGCCATCAGTGCATCGACAGGTCAGCCCCAGCATTTT,CAISASTGQPQHF
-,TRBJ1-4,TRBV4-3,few,TGCGCCAGCAGCCAAGTCTTTGGGTGGACTAATGAAAAACTGTTTTTT,CASSQVFGWTNEKLFF
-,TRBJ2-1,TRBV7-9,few,TGTGCCAGCAGCTTGGGGCTTAGTGATGAGCAGTTCTTC,CASSLGLSDEQFF
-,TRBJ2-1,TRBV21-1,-,TGTGCCAGCACTTCGACTAGCGGGAGTTCCCACTCCTCCTACAATGAGCAGTTCTTC,CASTSTSGSSHSSYNEQFF
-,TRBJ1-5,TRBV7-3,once,TGTGCCAGCAGCGCCCAGGTTGGTCAGCCCCAGCATTTT,CASSAQVGQPQHF
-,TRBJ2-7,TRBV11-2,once,TGTGCCAGCAGCGAAAGGCCAGGGATTTCCTACGAGCAGTACTTC,CASSERPGISYEQYF
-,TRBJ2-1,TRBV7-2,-,TGTGCCAGCAGCTTAGCTATGGAGCAGTTCTTC,CASSLAMEQFF
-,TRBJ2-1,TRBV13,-,TGTGCCAGCAGCGCTATGGTCCCCTTCGACAGATCCTACAATGAGCAGTTCTTC,CASSAMVPFDRSYNEQFF
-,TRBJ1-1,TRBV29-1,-,TGCAGCGTGGGGGGGCAGTCCCGATGGGGCACTGAAGCTTTCTTT,CSVGGQSRWGTEAFF
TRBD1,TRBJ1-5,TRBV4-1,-,TGCGCCAGCAGCCAAGTGTTACGGGACAGAGATCAGCCCCAGCATTTT,CASSQVLRDRDQPQHF
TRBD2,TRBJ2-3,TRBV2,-,TGTGCCAGCAGTGCGCTAGCGGGAGCGACCACAGATACGCAGTATTTT,CASSALAGATTDTQYF
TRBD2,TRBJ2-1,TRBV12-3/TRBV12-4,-,TGTGCCAGCAGTGAACTAGCGGGGGGGCGGGCTGAGCAGTTCTTC,CASSELAGGRAEQFF
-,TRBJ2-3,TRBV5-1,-,TGCGCCAGCAGCTTGGCCAGCGGGCACTATACGCAGTATTTT,CASSLASGHYTQYF
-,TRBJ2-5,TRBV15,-,TGTGCCACCAGCTTGGGGGCCTTAGCTAGCAGTGAGCAGTACTTC,CATSLGALASSEQYF
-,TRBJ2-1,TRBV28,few,TGTGCCAGCAGTTCCGAGGGCTCCTACAATGAGCAGTTCTTC,CASSSEGSYNEQFF
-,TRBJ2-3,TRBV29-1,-,TGCAGTTCGAGGTGGAGAACAGATACGCAGTATTTT,CSSRWRTDTQYF
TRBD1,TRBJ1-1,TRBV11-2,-,TGTGCCAGCAGCTTAATAGACAGGGCACGAACTTTCTTT,CASSLIDRARTFF